This T cell receptor beta chain was sequenced for a study of T-cell memory formation after mild COVID-19. This clonotype was counted at least ten times. Its antigen remains unidentified. Amplification by 5'RACE using constant-segment primers produced TCR alpha and TCR beta cDNA libraries that carried sample barcodes and UMIs. Each CDR3 protein gets one entry after TCRdb re-called the 5' RACE reads with MiXCR. The sample has tens of thousands of distinct CDR3 sequences, approximately 15% seen once. Study findings and constraints: Some SARS-CoV-2-responding clones were already detected in memory before infection. CD4+ clones that contracted lay mainly in CM and EM; CD8+ ones lay in EMRA. SARS-CoV-2 specificity was not confirmed for second-wave clones peaking on day 37.

The CDR3 is 17 residues long. V was clipped by 0 bases and J by 5 bases; unmatched bases: 8. Germline CDR1 is SGHRS and CDR2 is YFSETQ. Specimen: PBMCs or a T cell subset sorted from them (not recorded which). The chain combines TRBV5-1 with TRBJ2-3; TRBD2 aligns across 11 bases. The receptor comes from an adult woman who had mild COVID-19 (a few samples of this study predate the infection). Cell type and time point are not known. CDR3 in amino acids: CASSLELAGEQLDTQYF. The CDR3 DNA sequence: TGCGCCAGCAGCTTGGAACTAGCGGGAGAACAGTTAGATACGCAGTATTTT.